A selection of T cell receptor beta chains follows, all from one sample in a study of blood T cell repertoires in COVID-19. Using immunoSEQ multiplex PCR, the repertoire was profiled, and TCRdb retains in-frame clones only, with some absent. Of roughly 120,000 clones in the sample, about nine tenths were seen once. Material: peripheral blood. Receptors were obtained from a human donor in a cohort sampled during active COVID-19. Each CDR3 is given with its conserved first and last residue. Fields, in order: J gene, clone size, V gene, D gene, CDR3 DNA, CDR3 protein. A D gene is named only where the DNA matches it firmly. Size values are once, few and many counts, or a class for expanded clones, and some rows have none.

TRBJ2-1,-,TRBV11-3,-,TGTGCCAGCAGCGGCGGCTTCAATGAGCAGTTCTTC,CASSGGFNEQFF
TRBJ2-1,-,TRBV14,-,TGTGCCACCCGCGACAGGGACTGGGATGAGCAGTTCTTC,CATRDRDWDEQFF
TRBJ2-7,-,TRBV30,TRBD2,TGTGCCTGGAGTGTAGCGGGGGCCTACGAGCAGTACTTC,CAWSVAGAYEQYF
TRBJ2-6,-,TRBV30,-,TGTGCCGGAAACTGGGACTCTAACTCTGGGGCCAACGTCCTGACTTTC,CAGNWDSNSGANVLTF
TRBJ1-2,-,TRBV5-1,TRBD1,TGCGCCAGCAGCCGATCGGGACAGGGGGTCTATGGCTACACCTTC,CASSRSGQGVYGYTF
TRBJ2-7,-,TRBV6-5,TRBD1,TGTGCCAGCAGTTACGTCGGGGACAGATCCTACGAGCAGTACTTC,CASSYVGDRSYEQYF
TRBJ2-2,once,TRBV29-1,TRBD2,TGCAGCGCCCTGGGACTAGCGGGAGCTACCGGGGAGCTGTTTTTT,CSALGLAGATGELFF
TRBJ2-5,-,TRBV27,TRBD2,TGTGCCAGCAGTCCCCCGGGAAGCGGGAGGGCAAGCCAAGAGACCCAGTACTTC,CASSPPGSGRASQETQYF
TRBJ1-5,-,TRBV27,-,TGTGCCAGCAGCGAGGGACTTACCAATCAGCCCCAGCATTTT,CASSEGLTNQPQHF
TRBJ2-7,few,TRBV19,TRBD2,TGTGCCAGTAGTGGAGCGGGAGGGAGCTCCTACGAGCAGTACTTC,CASSGAGGSSYEQYF
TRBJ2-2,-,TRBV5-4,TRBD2,TGTGCCAGCAGCGACGGGACTAGAAGATGGGGGGCCGGGGAGCTGTTTTTT,CASSDGTRRWGAGELFF
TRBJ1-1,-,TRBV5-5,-,TGTGCCAGCAGCTTACAGGGAAGGCTGAACACTGAAGCTTTCTTT,CASSLQGRLNTEAFF
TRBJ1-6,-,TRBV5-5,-,TGTGCCAGCAGGGGGGGAACCGGGCGTTCACCCCTCCACTTT,CASRGGTGRSPLHF
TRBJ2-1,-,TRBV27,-,TGTGCCAGCAGTTTGATGGGCAACTCCGGCTCCTACAATGAGCAGTTCTTC,CASSLMGNSGSYNEQFF
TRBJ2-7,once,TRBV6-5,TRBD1,TGTGCCAGCGTCCCGGGACAGGGGTACTACGAGCAGTACTTC,CASVPGQGYYEQYF
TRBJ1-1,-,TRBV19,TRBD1,TGTGCCAGTAGTAGGGGACAGGGGATGTATGGAGCTTTCTTT,CASSRGQGMYGAFF
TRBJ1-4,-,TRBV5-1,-,TGCGCCAGCAGCTTGGACGCACAGCTTAATGAAAAACTGTTTTTT,CASSLDAQLNEKLFF
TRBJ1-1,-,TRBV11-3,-,TGTGCCAGCAGCTCGCCCACGAGGGTGGGGAACACTGAAGCTTTCTTT,CASSSPTRVGNTEAFF
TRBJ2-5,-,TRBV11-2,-,TGTGCCAGCAGCTTAGATCTTATCGGAGAGACCCAGTACTTC,CASSLDLIGETQYF
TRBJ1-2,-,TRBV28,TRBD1,TGTGCCAGCAGGATCAGAGGACAGGGCCATGGCTACACCTTC,CASRIRGQGHGYTF
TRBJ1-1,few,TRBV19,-,TGTGCCAGTAGTATAATCGCAGGCGCTGAAGCTTTCTTT,CASSIIAGAEAFF
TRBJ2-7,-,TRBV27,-,TGTGCCAGCAGTGCTTCGCAGGGGGGTGTGTACGAGCAGTACTTC,CASSASQGGVYEQYF
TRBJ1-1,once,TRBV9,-,TGTGCCAGCAGCGTTCTGGGGGCGAACACTGAAGCTTTCTTT,CASSVLGANTEAFF
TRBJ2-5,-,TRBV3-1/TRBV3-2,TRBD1,TGTGCCAGCAGCCCCAGGCGGCAGGGGGAAGAGACCCAGTACTTC,CASSPRRQGEETQYF
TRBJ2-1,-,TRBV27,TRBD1,TGTGCCAGCAGTTTATGGACAGGGGGCGCGAACAATGAGCAGTTCTTC,CASSLWTGGANNEQFF
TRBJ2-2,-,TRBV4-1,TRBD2,TGCGCCAGCAGCCCCGCGGGGGTCACCGGGGAGCTGTTTTTT,CASSPAGVTGELFF
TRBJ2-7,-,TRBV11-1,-,TGTGCCAGCAGCCCTACAGGGATACGATACGAGCAGTACTTC,CASSPTGIRYEQYF